Shown below are 18 T cell receptor beta chains from a single sample sequenced in a study of blood T cell repertoires in COVID-19. Sequencing used immunoSEQ multiplex PCR; TCRdb keeps in-frame clones, though not all of them. Of hundreds of thousands of clones listed, less than 90% were seen once; the top ten hold roughly 8%. The sample taken for sequencing was peripheral blood. The receptor source for this set is a woman between 45 and 60 years old with COVID-19, enrolled during active disease.

The chain combines TRBV9 with TRBJ2-1; 8 nucleotides agree with TRBD2. This CDR3 spans 13 amino acids. Germline lookup yields CDR1 SGDLS and CDR2 YYNGEE. V was clipped by 4 bases and J by 7 bases; unmatched bases: 4. The CDR3 coding sequence is TGTGCCAGCAGCTCCGGGGGGGGGAATGAGCAGTTCTTC. Amino acids: CASSSGGGNEQFF. Filled out from reference TRBV9 and TRBJ2-1, the complete variable domain reads DSGVTQTPKHLITATGQRVTLRCSPRSGDLSVYWYQQSLDQGLQFLIQYYNGEERAKGNILERFSAQQFPDLHSELNLSSLELGDSALYFCASSSGGGNEQFFGPGTRLTVL.

This chain uses TRBV5-1 with TRBJ2-2; TRBD2 aligns across 12 bases. The length of the CDR3 is 17 residues. The V and J ends lost 4 bases and 0 bases, in that order; junction bases with no gene match: 4. The germline CDR1 and CDR2 sequences are SGHRS and YFSETQ. The CDR3 sequence: CASSPTSGGPNTGELFF. CDR3 nucleotide sequence: TGCGCCAGCAGCCCGACTAGCGGGGGCCCGAACACCGGGGAGCTGTTTTTT. Filled out from reference TRBV5-1 and TRBJ2-2, the complete variable domain reads KAGVTQTPRYLIKTRGQQVTLSCSPISGHRSVSWYQQTPGQGLQFLFEYFSETQRNKGNFPGRFSGRQFSNSRSEMNVSTLELGDSALYLCASSPTSGGPNTGELFFGEGSRLTVL.

The J gene is TRBJ2-3, the V gene TRBV19, with 7 positions matching TRBD2. Germline V gene data show CDR1 as LNHDA and CDR2 as SQIVND (reference sequence). V shed 6 bases and J 2 bases; nucleotides not matched to a gene: 5. This CDR3 spans 14 amino acids. DNA of the CDR3: TGTGCCAGTAGGAGGGAGGGTTACACAGATACGCAGTATTTT. This codes for CASRREGYTDTQYF.

The chain links TRBV6-6 to TRBJ1-5, with D hard to call. CDR3 length equals 14 residues. The germline V and J ends were trimmed by 0 bases and 4 bases, with 7 bases remaining between them. From germline, CDR1 is MNHNY and CDR2 SVGAGI (reference sequence). The CDR3 loop reads CASSYSRGNQPQHF. CDR3 in DNA: TGTGCCAGCAGTTACTCGCGGGGTAATCAGCCCCAGCATTTT.

V gene TRBV25-1 combines with J gene TRBJ1-2, with 9 bases that match TRBD1. V was clipped by 7 bases and J by 0 bases; unmatched bases: 9. This CDR3 has 16 amino acids. Germline values: CDR1 MGHDK, CDR2 SYGVNS. The CDR3 spells CASKDAGTGPNYGYTF. CDR3 nucleotides: TGTGCCAGCAAAGATGCCGGGACAGGGCCTAACTATGGCTACACCTTC.

Here the CDR3 reads CAISPYGGGNQPQHF. CDR3 coding DNA: TGTGCCATCAGTCCCTACGGCGGGGGCAATCAGCCCCAGCATTTT. The chain combines TRBV10-3 with TRBJ1-5, with D unresolved. CDR1 and CDR2 (germline): ENHRY, SYGVKD. CDR3 length: 15 residues. V was cut by 5 bases and J by 2 bases, with 13 bases left in between.

The chain carries TRBV9 and TRBJ2-1; 16 positions match TRBD2. Germline V gene sequence: CDR1 SGDLS, CDR2 YYNGEE. The CDR3 loop spans 16 amino acids. V lost 0 bases, J lost 8 bases, and 2 bases stayed unmatched. The DNA of the CDR3 is TGTGCCAGCAGCGTAGCCGGGACTAGCGGGGGGGATGAGCAGTTCTTC. Residues: CASSVAGTSGGDEQFF.

This clone was detected a few times. The rearrangement links TRBV19 to TRBJ1-5, with 8 positions matching TRBD1. The ends lost 5 bases at V and 5 bases at J; junction bases unmatched: 5. CDR3 length: 14 amino acids. Germline CDR1 reads LNHDA; CDR2 reads SQIVND (reference sequence). The CDR3 bases are TGTGCCAGTAGTCGACAGGGGCCTTATCAGCCCCAGCATTTT. This codes for CASSRQGPYQPQHF.

This chain joins TRBV5-6 and TRBJ1-3; D is uncertain. There are 15 residues in the CDR3. The V gene lost 2 bases and the J gene lost 0 bases, with 9 bases spanning the gap. From germline, CDR1 is SGHDT and CDR2 YYEEEE. DNA of the CDR3: TGTGCCAGCAGCTTCTACCACCTCTCTGGAAACACCATATATTTT. This encodes CASSFYHLSGNTIYF.

The chain has TRBV10-3 and TRBJ2-2; 7 nucleotides line up with TRBD1. Germline-derived CDR1 and CDR2 are ENHRY and SYGVKD. V shed 6 bases, J shed 2 bases, and the junction held 9 bases outside the gene matches. The CDR3 contains 16 residues. This CDR3 is CAIRTGQRINTGELFF. DNA of the CDR3: TGTGCCATCAGGACGGGACAGAGAATTAACACCGGGGAGCTGTTTTTT.

The gene calls are TRBV6-5 and TRBJ1-1; 7 nucleotides match TRBD1. The CDR3 covers 14 residues. Losses at the gene ends were 8 bases for V and 1 base for J; bases not matched to a gene: 7. Germline V gene data show CDR1 as MNHEY and CDR2 as SVGAGI. The CDR3 coding sequence is TGTGCCAGCCGAGATGGGACAGCGAACACTGAAGCTTTCTTT. It encodes CASRDGTANTEAFF.

This clone was counted a few times. The chain carries TRBV25-1 and TRBJ1-2, with 9 bases aligning to TRBD1. J was trimmed by 5 bases and V by 6 bases; bases with no gene match: 7. Germline-derived CDR1 and CDR2 are MGHDK and SYGVNS. This CDR3 spans 14 amino acids. DNA of the CDR3: TGTGCCAGCAGCCGGGGACAGGGAAAATATGGCTACACCTTC. Protein: CASSRGQGKYGYTF.

V usage is TRBV30 and J usage is TRBJ2-3; 9 bases line up with TRBD2. Losses at the gene ends were 7 bases for V and 2 bases for J; bases not matched to a gene: 7. The CDR3 sequence is 14 residues long. Germline lookup yields CDR1 GTSNPN and CDR2 SVGIG (reference sequence). In nucleotides, the CDR3 is TGTGCCTCGTCTCTGGGACTAGCCACAGATACGCAGTATTTT. Amino acids: CASSLGLATDTQYF.

The chain is built from TRBV7-9 and TRBJ1-1, with no clear D. Per germline, CDR1 SEHNR and CDR2 FQNEAQ (reference sequence). Trimming pared 4 bases from V and 1 base from J, leaving 7 bases between. The length of the CDR3 is 13 residues. The CDR3 DNA follows: TGTGCCAGCAGCTCCCTCTGGAACACTGAAGCTTTCTTT. Amino acid sequence: CASSSLWNTEAFF.

This sequence joins TRBV2 and TRBJ2-3; D unclear. The CDR3 runs 15 residues. The V end lost 1 base, the J end lost 1 base, and 9 bases lay between the germline ends. Germline V gene lookup returns CDR1 SNHLY and CDR2 FYNNEI. The CDR3 nucleotides read TGTGCCAGCAGTGAAGGGCTAGTTCGCACAGATACGCAGTATTTT. Protein product: CASSEGLVRTDTQYF.

To note about this clone: Different DNA sequences within this sample yield the same CDR3. V is TRBV27 and J is TRBJ2-3, with 8 bases fitting TRBD2. The CDR3 extends over 15 amino acids. V shed 2 bases, J shed 4 bases, and the junction held 5 bases outside the gene matches. Germline V gene data show CDR1 as MNHEY and CDR2 as SMNVEV (reference sequence). The CDR3 reads CASSLRRGVADTQYF. In DNA, the CDR3 is TGTGCCAGCAGTTTAAGGCGGGGGGTTGCAGATACGCAGTATTTT.

This chain joins TRBV11-2 and TRBJ2-1; D possibly corresponds to TRBD2 (6 bases). Trimming stripped 5 bases from V and 9 bases from J, with 14 bases between. CDR3 length: 13 residues. Germline CDR1 is SGHAT and CDR2 is FQNNGV. The CDR3, as DNA: TGTGCCAGCAGCCCAGAACTAGCTGGTGAGCAGTTCTTC. Its translation is CASSPELAGEQFF. Complete variable domain (other parts from reference TRBV11-2 and TRBJ2-1): EAGVAQSPRYKIIEKRQSVAFWCNPISGHATLYWYQQILGQGPKLLIQFQNNGVVDDSQLPKDRFSAERLKGVDSTLKIQPAKLEDSAVYLCASSPELAGEQFFGPGTRLTVL.

The rearrangement joins TRBV19 to TRBJ1-2, with 8 bases aligning to TRBD1. This CDR3 region has 15 residues. In germline, CDR1 is LNHDA, CDR2 SQIVND (reference sequence). Trimming at V came to 3 bases and at J to 7 bases, leaving 10 bases not matched to a gene. The CDR3 DNA sequence: TGTGCCAGTAGTATTTACCGGGACAGGAAGGCTGGCTACACCTTC. It is translated as CASSIYRDRKAGYTF.